This T cell receptor (beta chain) was observed in a study of T cells after somatic rescue of genetic block. Here immunoSEQ multiplex PCR was the method, and the copy in TCRdb shows in-frame clones only, minus some. The table has 12,000 to 15,000 clones, over 60% seen once; the top ten hold around 26%. This CDR3 has 14 residues. V was clipped by 3 bases and J by 3 bases, with 9 bases between them. In germline, CDR1 is ENHRY, CDR2 SYGVKD. The sequence was obtained from a man aged 18 to 29. Sequencing used peripheral blood mononuclear cells (PBMCs). The rearrangement joins TRBV10-3 to TRBJ1-5; D is unclear. CDR3 protein: CAISDGLFNQPQHF. In DNA form, the CDR3 reads TGTGCCATCAGTGACGGACTCTTCAATCAGCCCCAGCATTTT.